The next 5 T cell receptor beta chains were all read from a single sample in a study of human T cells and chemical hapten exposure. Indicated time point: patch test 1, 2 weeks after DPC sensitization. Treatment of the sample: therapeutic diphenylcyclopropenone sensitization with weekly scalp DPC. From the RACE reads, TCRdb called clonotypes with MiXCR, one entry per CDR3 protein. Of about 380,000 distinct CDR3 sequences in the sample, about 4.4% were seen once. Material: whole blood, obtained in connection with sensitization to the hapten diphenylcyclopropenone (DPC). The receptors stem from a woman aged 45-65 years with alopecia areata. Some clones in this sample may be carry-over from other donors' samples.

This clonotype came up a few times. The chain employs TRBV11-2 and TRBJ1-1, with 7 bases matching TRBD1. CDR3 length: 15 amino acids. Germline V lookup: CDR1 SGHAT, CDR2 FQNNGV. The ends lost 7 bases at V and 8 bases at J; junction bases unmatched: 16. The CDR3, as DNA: TGTGCCAGCACCTCCATCCAGACAGGGCCGAAGGAAGCTTTCTTT. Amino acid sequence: CASTSIQTGPKEAFF.

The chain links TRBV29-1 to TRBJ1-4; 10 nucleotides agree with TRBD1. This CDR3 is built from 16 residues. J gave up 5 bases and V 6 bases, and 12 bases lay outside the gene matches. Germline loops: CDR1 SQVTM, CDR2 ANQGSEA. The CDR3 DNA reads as TGCAGCGTCGGATTGTCCGGGACAGGGGAAAATGAAAAACTGTTTTTT. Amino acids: CSVGLSGTGENEKLFF.

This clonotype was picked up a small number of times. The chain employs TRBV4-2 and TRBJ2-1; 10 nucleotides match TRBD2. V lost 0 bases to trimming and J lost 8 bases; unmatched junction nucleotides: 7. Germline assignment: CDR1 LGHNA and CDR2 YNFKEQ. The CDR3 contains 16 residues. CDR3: CASSQDQRGGRDEQFF. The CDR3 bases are TGTGCCAGCAGCCAAGATCAGCGGGGGGGCCGGGATGAGCAGTTCTTC.

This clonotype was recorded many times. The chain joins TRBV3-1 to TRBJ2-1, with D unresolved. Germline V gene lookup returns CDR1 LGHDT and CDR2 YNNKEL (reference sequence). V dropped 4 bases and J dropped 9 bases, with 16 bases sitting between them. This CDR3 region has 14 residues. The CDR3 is CASSPGPFGGEQFF. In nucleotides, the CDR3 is TGTGCCAGCAGCCCCGGTCCATTCGGCGGTGAGCAGTTCTTC.

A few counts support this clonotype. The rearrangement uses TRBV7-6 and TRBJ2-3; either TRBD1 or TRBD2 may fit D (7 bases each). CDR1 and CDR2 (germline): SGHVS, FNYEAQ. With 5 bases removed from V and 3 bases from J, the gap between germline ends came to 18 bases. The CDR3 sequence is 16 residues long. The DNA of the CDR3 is TGTGCCAGCAGCCCCCTAGGGAGGGGGCTAACAGATACGCAGTATTTT. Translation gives CASSPLGRGLTDTQYF.